The 32 T cell receptor beta chains reported below all come from one sample, sequenced in a study of Tregs in tolerant kidney transplant recipients. Generated by immunoSEQ multiplex PCR, the TCRdb table keeps only in-frame clones and is missing some. The table lists some 71,000 clones, 85% to 90% of them singletons. This specimen was CD4+ T cells from blood, taken before the transplant. Receptors originate from a human donor who received a combined kidney and bone marrow transplant.

In nucleotides, the CDR3 is TGTGCCAGCAGACACCGGGACAGGGGGTACAATGAGCAGTTCTTC. Protein sequence: CASRHRDRGYNEQFF. The J gene is TRBJ2-1, the V gene TRBV2, with 11 nucleotides matching TRBD1. Germline trimming cut 6 bases from V and 4 bases from J; bases unmatched to any gene: 5. CDR1 and CDR2 from the germline V gene are SNHLY and FYNNEI. This CDR3 contains 15 residues.

This clone turned up a few times. V gene TRBV2 combines with J gene TRBJ2-7; 9 bases match TRBD2. V shed 6 bases and J 5 bases; nucleotides not matched to a gene: 8. The CDR3 runs to 14 residues. Germline V lookup: CDR1 SNHLY, CDR2 FYNNEI. CDR3 sequence: CASRTGLARNEQYF. The CDR3 nucleotides read TGTGCCAGCAGGACCGGACTAGCGAGGAACGAGCAGTACTTC.

The J gene is TRBJ2-7, the V gene TRBV4-1; the match to TRBD1 covers 10 bases. The V and J ends lost 3 bases and 4 bases, in that order; junction bases with no gene match: 9. Germline V gene lookup returns CDR1 MGHRA and CDR2 YSYEKL. The CDR3 covers 16 residues. The CDR3 region is CASSQGGTGASYEQYF. In DNA form, the CDR3 reads TGCGCCAGCAGCCAGGGGGGGACAGGGGCGTCTTACGAGCAGTACTTC.

In regard to this clone: A junction end diverges from the germline sequence, so it may reflect a read error. The rearrangement links TRBV7-9 to TRBJ2-1, with D maybe TRBD2 (7 bases). This CDR3 region has 13 residues. The germline V gene encodes CDR1 SEHNR and CDR2 FQNEAQ (reference sequence). The CDR3 protein is CASSSLGGGSGLF. CDR3 DNA sequence: TGTGCCAGCAGCTCCCTGGGGGGCGGGAGCGGGCTCTTC. The full variable domain, in which reference TRBV7-9 and TRBJ2-1 provide the parts outside the CDR3, is DTGVSQNPRHKITKRGQNVTFRCDPISEHNRLYWYRQTLGQGPEFLTYFQNEAQLEKSRLLSDRFSAERPKGSFSTLEIQRTEQGDSAMYLCASSSLGGGSGLFGPGTRLTVL.

The chain is built from TRBV6-1 and TRBJ1-1; D is unclear. CDR3 size: 13 residues. From germline, CDR1 is MNHNS and CDR2 SASEGT. V was cut by 1 base and J by 3 bases, with 6 bases left in between. The DNA of the CDR3 is TGTGCCAGCAGTGAAGGCACTCACACTGAAGCTTTCTTT. It translates to CASSEGTHTEAFF.

For the CDR3, the DNA is TGTGCCAGCAGCCGAGGGGGGGCACATGAAGCTTTCTTT. This codes for CASSRGGAHEAFF. V and J are TRBV7-3 and TRBJ1-1; maybe TRBD1 (6 bases). The CDR3 extends over 13 amino acids. The germline V gene has CDR1 SGHTA and CDR2 FQGTGA. Trimming removed 5 bases at V and 7 bases at J, with 14 bases between.

A single count supports this clone. This chain connects TRBV28 to TRBJ2-7; maybe TRBD2 (6 bases). Trimming shortened V by 0 bases and J by 7 bases, and 16 bases separated the two germline ends. This CDR3 is built from 15 residues. Germline V CDR1 and CDR2: MDHEN, SYDVKM. The CDR3 loop reads CASSLWSSAQGEQYF. The CDR3 coding sequence is TGTGCCAGCAGTTTATGGTCTAGCGCCCAAGGGGAGCAGTACTTC.

The chain links TRBV4-1 to TRBJ1-2, with D unresolved. Germline CDR1 MGHRA, CDR2 YSYEKL. This CDR3 contains 17 residues. Trimming left V 1 base short and J 1 base short, with 16 bases between. The CDR3, as DNA: TGCGCCAGCAGCCAAGGCCAGGAGGTAACCAATAACTATGGCTACACCTTC. Translated: CASSQGQEVTNNYGYTF.

The chain joins TRBV28 to TRBJ2-7; 9 bases map to TRBD1. J was trimmed by 1 base and V by 6 bases; bases with no gene match: 4. Germline assignment: CDR1 MDHEN and CDR2 SYDVKM. This CDR3 is 14 amino acids long. The CDR3 nucleotides are TGTGCCAGCAGCGGACAGGGGTGGTCCTACGAGCAGTACTTC. It encodes CASSGQGWSYEQYF.

The chain combines TRBV28 with TRBJ2-7; 12 bases agree with TRBD2. Germline CDR1 is MDHEN and CDR2 is SYDVKM. The CDR3 has 18 residues. The V gene end was trimmed by 1 base and the J gene end by 0 bases; junction bases not matched to a gene: 7. CDR3 nucleotide sequence: TGTGCCAGCAGTTTATTGGCTAGCGGGAGGGTAAGCTCCTACGAGCAGTACTTC. Its translation: CASSLLASGRVSSYEQYF.

The CDR3: CAIGQKNTEAFF. In nucleotides, the CDR3 is TGTGCCATTGGACAGAAGAACACTGAAGCTTTCTTT. The chain has TRBV10-3 and TRBJ1-1; possibly TRBD1 for D (6 bases). Trimming removed 9 bases from V and 1 base from J, with 9 bases in between. Germline V lookup: CDR1 ENHRY, CDR2 SYGVKD. The CDR3 runs to 12 residues.

The chain is built from TRBV10-1 and TRBJ2-7; maybe TRBD2 (5 bases). This CDR3 is built from 14 residues. Germline V lookup: CDR1 WNHNN, CDR2 SYGVQD (reference sequence). The V end lost 4 bases, the J end lost 3 bases, and 13 bases lay between the germline ends. The CDR3 sequence: CASSGAGVNYEQYF. In DNA form, the CDR3 reads TGCGCCAGCAGTGGTGCCGGGGTGAACTACGAGCAGTACTTC.

This chain uses TRBV7-9 with TRBJ2-2; D possibly corresponds to TRBD2 (5 bases). The CDR3 extends over 14 amino acids. The germline V gene has CDR1 SEHNR and CDR2 FQNEAQ (reference sequence). Trimming removed 4 bases at V and 2 bases at J, with 8 bases between. The CDR3 sequence: CASSSGSNTGELFF. The CDR3 DNA follows: TGTGCCAGCAGCTCGGGGTCCAACACCGGGGAGCTGTTTTTT.

The J gene is TRBJ1-1, the V gene TRBV28; 7 positions agree with TRBD1. CDR3 length: 13 residues. V shed 2 bases, J shed 6 bases, and the junction held 3 bases outside the gene matches. The germline CDR1 and CDR2 sequences are MDHEN and SYDVKM. CDR3 nucleotides: TGTGCCAGCAGTTTAGACAGGGCCCCTGAAGCTTTCTTT. Residues: CASSLDRAPEAFF. The full variable domain, in which reference TRBV28 and TRBJ1-1 provide the parts outside the CDR3, is DVKVTQSSRYLVKRTGEKVFLECVQDMDHENMFWYRQDPGLGLRLIYFSYDVKMKEKGDIPEGYSVSREKKERFSLILESASTNQTSMYLCASSLDRAPEAFFGQGTRLTVV.

The chain couples TRBV13 to TRBJ1-2; D is unclear. The V end was cut by 3 bases, the J end by 2 bases, with 7 bases between. This CDR3 has 13 residues. CDR1 is PRHDT, CDR2 FYEKMQ, per germline (reference sequence). This CDR3 is CASSLSQNYGYTF. The CDR3 bases are TGTGCCAGCAGCTTGTCACAGAACTATGGCTACACCTTC.

V is TRBV6-5 and J is TRBJ2-7, with TRBD2 matching 9 bases. V shed 3 bases, J shed 4 bases, and the junction held 7 bases outside the gene matches. Germline-derived CDR1 and CDR2 are MNHEY and SVGAGI. The CDR3 length is 15 residues. Written as DNA, the CDR3 is TGTGCCAGCAGTTATAGGGCTAGCGGGACATACGAGCAGTACTTC. Its protein is CASSYRASGTYEQYF.

This clone came up once. The rearrangement links TRBV6-5 to TRBJ2-7; 12 bases map to TRBD1. In germline, CDR1 is MNHEY, CDR2 SVGAGI. V was pared by 2 bases and J by 6 bases, with 2 bases of the junction left unmatched. The CDR3 sequence is 14 residues long. As DNA, the CDR3 is TGTGCCAGCAGTTACGGGACAGGGGGCTCCGAGCAGTACTTC. Encoded protein: CASSYGTGGSEQYF.

This chain joins TRBV5-4 and TRBJ1-1; D unresolved. The V end was cut by 4 bases, the J end by 4 bases, with 11 bases between. This CDR3 spans 13 amino acids. CDR1 is SGHNT, CDR2 YYREEE, per germline (reference sequence). CDR3 amino acids: CASSIDWSTEAFF. CDR3 bases: TGTGCCAGCAGCATAGACTGGAGCACTGAAGCTTTCTTT.

This clone was seen a handful of times. The chain links TRBV18 to TRBJ1-1; D unresolved. Trimming removed 2 bases at V and 1 base at J, with 5 bases between. The CDR3 runs to 13 residues. CDR1 KGHSH and CDR2 LQKENI come from the germline V gene. DNA for the CDR3: TGTGCCAGCTCACCAGGGCAGAACACTGAAGCTTTCTTT. It yields the protein CASSPGQNTEAFF.

The chain joins TRBV5-4 to TRBJ2-5, with a possible D match to TRBD2 (6 bases). Germline V CDR1 and CDR2: SGHNT, YYREEE (reference sequence). V was trimmed by 4 bases and J by 3 bases, leaving 10 bases between them. The CDR3 has 13 residues. The CDR3 DNA sequence: TGTGCCAGCAGCCCCTGGGGGGAAGAGACCCAGTACTTC. This codes for CASSPWGEETQYF.

The gene calls are TRBV10-3 and TRBJ1-2; 9 bases map to TRBD1. The germline CDR1 and CDR2 sequences are ENHRY and SYGVKD. V lost 2 bases to trimming and J lost 5 bases; unmatched junction nucleotides: 3. The CDR3 sequence is 14 residues long. As DNA, the CDR3 is TGTGCCATCAGTGAGCCGGACAGGGGATATGGCTACACCTTC. This codes for CAISEPDRGYGYTF.

This clone was recorded only once. This chain joins TRBV28 and TRBJ2-1; the D is unclear. The V gene's germline CDR1 is MDHEN and CDR2 SYDVKM. V was cut by 2 bases and J by 2 bases, with 10 bases left in between. The CDR3 is 15 amino acids. CDR3 sequence: CASSLLQVAYNEQFF. CDR3 DNA: TGTGCCAGCAGTTTACTTCAGGTGGCCTACAATGAGCAGTTCTTC.

The J gene is TRBJ2-7, the V gene TRBV7-2; 7 bases line up with TRBD2. The germline gives CDR1 SGHTA, CDR2 FQGNSA. V trimming: 3 bases; J trimming: 0 bases; junction bases outside the gene matches: 5. This CDR3 has 15 amino acids. The CDR3 bases are TGTGCCAGCAGCTTTTTAGCGGGTACCTCCTACGAGCAGTACTTC. Amino acids: CASSFLAGTSYEQYF. Looking up the rest from reference TRBV7-2 and TRBJ2-7 gives the full variable domain: GAGVSQSPSNKVTEKGKDVELRCDPISGHTALYWYRQSLGQGLEFLIYFQGNSAPDKSGLPSDRFSAERTGGSVSTLTIQRTQQEDSAVYLCASSFLAGTSYEQYFGPGTRLTVT.

This chain connects TRBV11-2 to TRBJ2-5, with 8 bases aligning to TRBD2. V shed 8 bases and J 5 bases; nucleotides not matched to a gene: 4. Germline V lookup: CDR1 SGHAT, CDR2 FQNNGV. This CDR3 region has 12 residues. CDR3 sequence reads: CASATSGETQYF. The CDR3 nucleotides are TGTGCCAGCGCAACTAGCGGCGAGACCCAGTACTTC.

The CDR3 bases are TGTGCCAGCAGCATAAATACAGGGGGCGGGGAGACCCAGTACTTC. Protein: CASSINTGGGETQYF. V gene TRBV11-2 combines with J gene TRBJ2-5, with 9 bases matching TRBD1. CDR1 and CDR2 (germline): SGHAT, FQNNGV. This CDR3 spans 15 amino acids. The V segment lost 5 bases and the J segment 5 bases; nucleotides outside the gene matches: 9.

V is TRBV19 and J is TRBJ2-5; 8 bases fit TRBD2. CDR3 length equals 17 residues. Germline trimming cut 3 bases from V and 4 bases from J; bases unmatched to any gene: 13. Germline CDR1 LNHDA, CDR2 SQIVND (reference sequence). As DNA, the CDR3 is TGTGCCAGTAGTATCCTAACGGGAGGGCAATTCGGAGAGACCCAGTACTTC. Protein product: CASSILTGGQFGETQYF.

The rearrangement links TRBV27 to TRBJ2-7; D call uncertain. The CDR3 has 14 amino acids. Per germline, CDR1 MNHEY and CDR2 SMNVEV (reference sequence). The ends were cut back, 3 bases at V and 0 bases at J, with 9 bases in the middle. The CDR3 sequence is CASSLTWSSYEQYF. The CDR3 DNA reads as TGTGCCAGCAGTTTGACGTGGAGCTCCTACGAGCAGTACTTC.

The rearrangement uses TRBV5-1 and TRBJ2-7; maybe TRBD2 (6 bases). This CDR3 region has 16 residues. Trimming took off 4 bases at V and 0 bases at J, with 17 bases between the two ends. Germline CDR1 SGHRS, CDR2 YFSETQ. The CDR3 DNA reads as TGCGCCAGCAGCCACGGGGGACGATCCTCCTCCTACGAGCAGTACTTC. Translated, it gives CASSHGGRSSSYEQYF.

This chain connects TRBV19 to TRBJ2-7; 8 bases are shared with TRBD1. V lost 8 bases to trimming and J lost 2 bases; unmatched junction nucleotides: 17. Germline CDR1 reads LNHDA; CDR2 reads SQIVND (reference sequence). The CDR3 length is 17 residues. CDR3 coding DNA: TGTGCCAGTGGTCCTCCTCCCGGGACAGGACTACCCTACGAGCAGTACTTC. Amino acid sequence: CASGPPPGTGLPYEQYF.

The CDR3 is CASSVGREGLIQYF. The CDR3 DNA is TGTGCCAGCAGCGTTGGGCGGGAGGGCCTCATTCAGTACTTC. This sequence joins TRBV9 and TRBJ2-4; TRBD2 matches at 9 bases. The length of the CDR3 is 14 residues. Trimming took 2 bases from V and 9 from J; bases not matched to a gene: 6. Germline V gene lookup returns CDR1 SGDLS and CDR2 YYNGEE.

CDR3 nucleotides: TGTGCCAGCAGTTCTCCCCCCGGGACAGGGGGCGACTATGGCTACACCTTC. Translation gives CASSSPPGTGGDYGYTF. J is TRBJ1-2 and V is TRBV28, with TRBD1 matching 12 bases. Germline CDR1 reads MDHEN; CDR2 reads SYDVKM. V was pared by 4 bases and J by 3 bases, with 9 bases of the junction left unmatched. This CDR3 contains 17 residues.

The chain combines TRBV2 with TRBJ1-1, with D hard to call. Germline CDR1 SNHLY, CDR2 FYNNEI. V lost 6 bases and J lost 1, with 15 bases in between. The CDR3 is made up of 15 amino acids. CDR3 nucleotides: TGTGCCAGCAGCGAGCGACGGCCTAAGAACACTGAAGCTTTCTTT. It translates to CASSERRPKNTEAFF.